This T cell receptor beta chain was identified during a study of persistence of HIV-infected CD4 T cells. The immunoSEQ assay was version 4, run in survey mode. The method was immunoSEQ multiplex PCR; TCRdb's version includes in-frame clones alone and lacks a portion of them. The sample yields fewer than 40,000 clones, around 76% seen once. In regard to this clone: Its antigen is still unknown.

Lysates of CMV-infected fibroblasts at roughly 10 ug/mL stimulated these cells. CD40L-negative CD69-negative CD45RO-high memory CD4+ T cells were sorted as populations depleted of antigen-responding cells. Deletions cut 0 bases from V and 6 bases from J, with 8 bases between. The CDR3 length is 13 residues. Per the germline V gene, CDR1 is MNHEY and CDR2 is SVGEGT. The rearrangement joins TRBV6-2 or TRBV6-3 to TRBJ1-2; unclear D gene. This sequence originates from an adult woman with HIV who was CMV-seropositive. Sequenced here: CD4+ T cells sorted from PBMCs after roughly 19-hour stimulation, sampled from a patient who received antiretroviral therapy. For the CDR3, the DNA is TGTGCCAGCAGTTACTCAAGATTGGATGGCTACACCTTC. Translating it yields CASSYSRLDGYTF.